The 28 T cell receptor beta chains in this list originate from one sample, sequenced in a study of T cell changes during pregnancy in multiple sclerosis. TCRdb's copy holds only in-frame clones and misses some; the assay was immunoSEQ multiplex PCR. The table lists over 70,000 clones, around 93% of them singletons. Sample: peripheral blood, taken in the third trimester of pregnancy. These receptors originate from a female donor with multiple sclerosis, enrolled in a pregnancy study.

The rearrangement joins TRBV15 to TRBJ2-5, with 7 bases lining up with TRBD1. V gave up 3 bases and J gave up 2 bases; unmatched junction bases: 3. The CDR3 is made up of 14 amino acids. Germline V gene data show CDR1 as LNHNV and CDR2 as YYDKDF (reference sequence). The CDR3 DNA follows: TGTGCCACCAGCAGGAACAGGGGTCAAGAGACCCAGTACTTC. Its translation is CATSRNRGQETQYF.

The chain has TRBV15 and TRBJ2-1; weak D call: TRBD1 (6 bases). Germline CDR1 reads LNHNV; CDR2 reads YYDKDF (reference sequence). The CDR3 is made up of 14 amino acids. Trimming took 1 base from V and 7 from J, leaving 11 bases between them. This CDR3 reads CATSRGDKENEQFF. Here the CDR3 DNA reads TGTGCCACCAGCAGAGGGGACAAGGAAAATGAGCAGTTCTTC.

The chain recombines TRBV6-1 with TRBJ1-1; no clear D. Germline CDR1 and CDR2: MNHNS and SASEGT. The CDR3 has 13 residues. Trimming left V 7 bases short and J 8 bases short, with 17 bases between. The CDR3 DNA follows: TGTGCCAGCAATCGGGTTCCAGCGGGGGAAGCTTTCTTT. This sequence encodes CASNRVPAGEAFF.

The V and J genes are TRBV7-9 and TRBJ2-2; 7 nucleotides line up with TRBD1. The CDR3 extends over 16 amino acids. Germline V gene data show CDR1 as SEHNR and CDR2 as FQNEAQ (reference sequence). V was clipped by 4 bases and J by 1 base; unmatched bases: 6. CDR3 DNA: TGTGCCAGCAGCTATGGGACAGCGCGGAACACCGGGGAGCTGTTTTTT. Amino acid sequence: CASSYGTARNTGELFF. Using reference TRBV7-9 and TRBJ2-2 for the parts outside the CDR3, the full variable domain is DTGVSQNPRHKITKRGQNVTFRCDPISEHNRLYWYRQTLGQGPEFLTYFQNEAQLEKSRLLSDRFSAERPKGSFSTLEIQRTEQGDSAMYLCASSYGTARNTGELFFGEGSRLTVL.

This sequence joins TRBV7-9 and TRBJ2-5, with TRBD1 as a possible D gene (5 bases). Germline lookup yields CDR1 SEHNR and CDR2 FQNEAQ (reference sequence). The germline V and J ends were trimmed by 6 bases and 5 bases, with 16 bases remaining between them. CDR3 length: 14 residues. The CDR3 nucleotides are TGTGCCAGCAGGTCCCGCACAGGAGTCGAGACCCAGTACTTC. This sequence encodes CASRSRTGVETQYF.

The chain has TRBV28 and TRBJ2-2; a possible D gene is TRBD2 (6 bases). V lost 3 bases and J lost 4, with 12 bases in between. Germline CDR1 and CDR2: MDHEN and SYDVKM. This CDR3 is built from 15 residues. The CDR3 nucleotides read TGTGCCAGCAGTTTCCCCGGGACTTCCACCGGGGAGCTGTTTTTT. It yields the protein CASSFPGTSTGELFF. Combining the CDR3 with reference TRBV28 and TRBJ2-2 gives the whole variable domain DVKVTQSSRYLVKRTGEKVFLECVQDMDHENMFWYRQDPGLGLRLIYFSYDVKMKEKGDIPEGYSVSREKKERFSLILESASTNQTSMYLCASSFPGTSTGELFFGEGSRLTVL.

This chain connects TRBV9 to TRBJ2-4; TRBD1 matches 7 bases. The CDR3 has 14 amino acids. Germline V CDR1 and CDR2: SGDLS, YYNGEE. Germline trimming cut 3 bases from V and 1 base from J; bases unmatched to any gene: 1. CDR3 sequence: CASSAQGAKNIQYF. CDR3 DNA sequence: TGTGCCAGCAGCGCACAGGGGGCCAAAAACATTCAGTACTTC.

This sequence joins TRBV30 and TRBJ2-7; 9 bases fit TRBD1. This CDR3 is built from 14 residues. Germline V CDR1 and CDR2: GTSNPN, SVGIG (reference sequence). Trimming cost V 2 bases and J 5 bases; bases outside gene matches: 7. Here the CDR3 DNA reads TGTGCCTGGAGTCGTTTACAGGGGGCCCACGAGCAGTACTTC. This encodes CAWSRLQGAHEQYF.

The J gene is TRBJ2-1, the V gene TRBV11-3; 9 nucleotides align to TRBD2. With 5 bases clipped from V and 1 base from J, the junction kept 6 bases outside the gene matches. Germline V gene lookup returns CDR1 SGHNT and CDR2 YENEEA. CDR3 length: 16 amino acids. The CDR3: CASSRSLAGSYNEQFF. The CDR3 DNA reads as TGTGCCAGCAGCAGATCCCTAGCGGGATCCTACAATGAGCAGTTCTTC.

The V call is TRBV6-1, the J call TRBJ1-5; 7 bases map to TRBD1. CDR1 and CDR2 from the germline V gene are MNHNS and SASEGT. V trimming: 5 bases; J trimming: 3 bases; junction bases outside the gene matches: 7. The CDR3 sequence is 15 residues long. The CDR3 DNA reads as TGTGCCAGCAGTACAGGGGACAGATACAATCAGCCCCAGCATTTT. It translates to CASSTGDRYNQPQHF.

CDR3 amino acids: CASRQGGTGELFF. CDR3 nucleotide sequence: TGTGCCAGCCGACAGGGGGGGACCGGGGAGCTGTTTTTT. The V call is TRBV9, the J call TRBJ2-2; 9 bases match TRBD1. Germline trimming cut 7 bases from V and 5 bases from J; bases unmatched to any gene: 3. The CDR3 has 13 amino acids. Germline CDR1 SGDLS, CDR2 YYNGEE.

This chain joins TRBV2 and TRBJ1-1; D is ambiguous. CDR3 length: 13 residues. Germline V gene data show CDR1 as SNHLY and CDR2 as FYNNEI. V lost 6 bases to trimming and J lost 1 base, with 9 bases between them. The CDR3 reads CASSPDSNTEAFF. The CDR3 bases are TGTGCCAGCAGCCCAGATTCGAACACTGAAGCTTTCTTT.

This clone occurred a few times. CDR3 protein: CASSLAAGGRTEAFF. The CDR3 nucleotides read TGTGCCAGCAGCTTGGCCGCAGGGGGCCGGACTGAAGCTTTCTTT. The V and J genes are TRBV5-6 and TRBJ1-1; TRBD1 agrees at 8 bases. Trimming at V came to 0 bases and at J to 5 bases, leaving 6 bases not matched to a gene. There are 15 residues in the CDR3. Per the germline V gene, CDR1 is SGHDT and CDR2 is YYEEEE.

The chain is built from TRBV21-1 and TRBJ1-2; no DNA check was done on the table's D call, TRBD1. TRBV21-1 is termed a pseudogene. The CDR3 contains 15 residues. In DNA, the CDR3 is TGTGCCAGCAGCAAAGAGGGGCACACCCTCTATGGCTACACCTTC. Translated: CASSKEGHTLYGYTF.

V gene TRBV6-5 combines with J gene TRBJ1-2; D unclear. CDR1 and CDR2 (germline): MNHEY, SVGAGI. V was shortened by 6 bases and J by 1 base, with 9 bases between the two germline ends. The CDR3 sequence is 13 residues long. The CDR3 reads CASSITDNYGYTF. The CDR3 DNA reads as TGTGCCAGCAGCATAACAGATAACTATGGCTACACCTTC.

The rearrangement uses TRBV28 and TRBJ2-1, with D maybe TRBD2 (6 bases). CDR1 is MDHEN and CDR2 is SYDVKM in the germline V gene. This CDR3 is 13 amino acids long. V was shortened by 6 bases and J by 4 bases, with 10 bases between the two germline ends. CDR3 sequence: CASRPGLYNEQFF. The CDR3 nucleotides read TGTGCCAGCAGGCCGGGACTTTACAATGAGCAGTTCTTC.

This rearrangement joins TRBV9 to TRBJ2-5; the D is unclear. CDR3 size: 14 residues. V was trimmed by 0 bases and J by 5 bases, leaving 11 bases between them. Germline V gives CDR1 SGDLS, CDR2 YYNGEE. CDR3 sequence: CASSVGSHEETQYF. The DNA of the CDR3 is TGTGCCAGCAGCGTAGGATCGCATGAGGAGACCCAGTACTTC. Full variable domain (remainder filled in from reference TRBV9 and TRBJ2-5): DSGVTQTPKHLITATGQRVTLRCSPRSGDLSVYWYQQSLDQGLQFLIQYYNGEERAKGNILERFSAQQFPDLHSELNLSSLELGDSALYFCASSVGSHEETQYFGPGTRLLVL.

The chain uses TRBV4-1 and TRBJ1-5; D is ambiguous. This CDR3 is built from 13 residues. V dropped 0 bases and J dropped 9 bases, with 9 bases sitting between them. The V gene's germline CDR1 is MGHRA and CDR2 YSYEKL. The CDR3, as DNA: TGCGCCAGCAGCCAAGATGAGGGAACGCCCCAGCATTTT. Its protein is CASSQDEGTPQHF.

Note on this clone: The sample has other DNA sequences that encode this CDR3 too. The CDR3 sequence is CASSLREGGEQFF. The CDR3, as DNA: TGTGCCAGCAGCTTACGGGAGGGGGGGGAGCAGTTCTTC. The chain recombines TRBV7-3 with TRBJ2-1; 8 bases fit TRBD2. Germline V gives CDR1 SGHTA, CDR2 FQGTGA. The CDR3 contains 13 residues. J was trimmed by 10 bases and V by 2 bases; bases with no gene match: 4.

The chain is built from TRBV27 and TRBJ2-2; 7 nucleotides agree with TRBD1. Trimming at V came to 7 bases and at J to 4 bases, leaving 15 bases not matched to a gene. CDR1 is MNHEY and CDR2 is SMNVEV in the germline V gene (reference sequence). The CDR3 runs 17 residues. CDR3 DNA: TGTGCCAGCACTCCCTGGCCCAAAACAGGGGCCACCGGGGAGCTGTTTTTT. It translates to CASTPWPKTGATGELFF.

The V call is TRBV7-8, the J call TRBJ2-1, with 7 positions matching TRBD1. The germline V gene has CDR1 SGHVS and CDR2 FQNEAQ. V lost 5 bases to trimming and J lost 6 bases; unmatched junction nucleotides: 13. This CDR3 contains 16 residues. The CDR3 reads CASSVYPGQTFNEQFF. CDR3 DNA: TGTGCCAGCAGCGTCTACCCGGGACAGACTTTCAATGAGCAGTTCTTC. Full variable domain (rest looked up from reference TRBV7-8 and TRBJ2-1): GAGVSQSPRYKVAKRGQDVALRCDPISGHVSLFWYQQALGQGPEFLTYFQNEAQLDKSGLPSDRFFAERPEGSVSTLKIQRTQQEDSAVYLCASSVYPGQTFNEQFFGPGTRLTVL.

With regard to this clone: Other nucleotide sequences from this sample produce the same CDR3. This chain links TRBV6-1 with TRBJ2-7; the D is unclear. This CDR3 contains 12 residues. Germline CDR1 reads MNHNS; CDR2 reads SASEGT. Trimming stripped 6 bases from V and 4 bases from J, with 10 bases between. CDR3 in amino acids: CASRAPLYEQYF. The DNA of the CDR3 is TGTGCCAGCAGGGCTCCTTTGTACGAGCAGTACTTC.

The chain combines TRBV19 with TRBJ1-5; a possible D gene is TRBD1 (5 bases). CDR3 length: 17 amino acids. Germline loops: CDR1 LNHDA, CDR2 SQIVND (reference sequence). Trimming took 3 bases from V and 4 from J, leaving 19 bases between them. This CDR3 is CASSIGARGVNNQPQHF. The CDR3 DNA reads TGTGCCAGTAGTATTGGGGCACGCGGGGTGAATAATCAGCCCCAGCATTTT.

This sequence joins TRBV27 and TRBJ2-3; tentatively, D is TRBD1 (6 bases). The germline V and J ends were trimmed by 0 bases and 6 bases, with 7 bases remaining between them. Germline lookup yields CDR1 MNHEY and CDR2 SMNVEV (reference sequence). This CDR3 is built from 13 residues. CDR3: CASSLSQGDTQYF. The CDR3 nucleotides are TGTGCCAGCAGTTTATCGCAGGGGGATACGCAGTATTTT.

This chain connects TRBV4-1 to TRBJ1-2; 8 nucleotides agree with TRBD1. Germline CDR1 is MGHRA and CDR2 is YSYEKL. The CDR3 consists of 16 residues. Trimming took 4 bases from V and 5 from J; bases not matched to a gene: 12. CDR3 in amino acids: CASSLTRGTGFYGYTF. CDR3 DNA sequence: TGCGCCAGCAGCCTTACTCGAGGGACAGGATTTTATGGCTACACCTTC.

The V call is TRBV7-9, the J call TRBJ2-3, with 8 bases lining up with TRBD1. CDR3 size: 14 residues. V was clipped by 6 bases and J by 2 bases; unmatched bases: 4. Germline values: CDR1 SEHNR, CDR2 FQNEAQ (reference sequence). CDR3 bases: TGTGCCAGCAGACAGGGGGTGAACACAGATACGCAGTATTTT. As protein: CASRQGVNTDTQYF.

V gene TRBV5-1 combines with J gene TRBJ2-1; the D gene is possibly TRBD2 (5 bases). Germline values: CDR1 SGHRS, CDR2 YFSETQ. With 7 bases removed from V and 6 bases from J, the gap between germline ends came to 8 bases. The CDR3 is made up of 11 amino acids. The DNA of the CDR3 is TGCGCCAGCGGGAGCGTCAATGAGCAGTTCTTC. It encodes CASGSVNEQFF.

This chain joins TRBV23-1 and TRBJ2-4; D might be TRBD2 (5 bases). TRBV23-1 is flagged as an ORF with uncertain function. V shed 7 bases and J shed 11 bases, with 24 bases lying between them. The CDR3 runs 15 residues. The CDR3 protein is CASTLNRAWGDVQYF. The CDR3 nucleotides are TGCGCCAGCACTCTCAACCGGGCCTGGGGAGACGTTCAGTACTTC.